One and the same sample provided the 17 T cell receptor beta chains below, sequenced in a study of spatial heterogeneity in lung cancer. Time point noted: sample taken at primary tumor resection. The input material, whole RNA from tumor, nontumor lung or frozen PBMC, was sequenced unsorted. TCRdb reanalysed the 5' RACE reads using MiXCR and keeps one entry per CDR3 protein. The table shows 35,000 or so distinct CDR3 sequences, with roughly 5.5% occurring only once. The input for sequencing was PBMCs, taken at surgery. These receptors all stem from a female donor with early-stage non-small cell lung cancer.

This clonotype was recorded many times. CDR3 in DNA: TGTGCCAGCAGGGGGATCGGCCGGACTGAAGCTTTCTTT. Translation: CASRGIGRTEAFF. V is TRBV27 and J is TRBJ1-1, with D hard to call. Germline CDR1 and CDR2: MNHEY and SMNVEV (reference sequence). Deletions cut 6 bases from V and 5 bases from J, with 13 bases between. This CDR3 has 13 amino acids.

This clonotype was detected ten times or more. The chain carries TRBV7-9 and TRBJ2-5, with D perhaps TRBD1 (5 bases). V lost 5 bases and J 4 bases, leaving 17 bases between the germline ends. The CDR3 contains 15 residues. Germline CDR1 and CDR2: SEHNR and FQNEAQ (reference sequence). The CDR3 DNA is TGTGCCAGCAGCCTGGGAAGTTTGGGGCTAGAGACCCAGTACTTC. Translated, it gives CASSLGSLGLETQYF.

This clonotype was recorded many times. The chain uses TRBV6-2 or TRBV6-3 and TRBJ2-1; TRBD2 might be the D (6 bases). The CDR3 contains 17 residues. V lost 0 bases and J 4 bases, leaving 16 bases between the germline ends. Per germline, CDR1 MNHEY and CDR2 SVGEGT. CDR3 loop: CASSYSVEGVSYNEQFF. DNA of the CDR3: TGTGCCAGCAGTTACTCGGTGGAGGGAGTATCTTACAATGAGCAGTTCTTC.

This clonotype was recorded a few times. The V and J genes are TRBV12-3 or TRBV12-4 and TRBJ2-1; D might be TRBD1 (5 bases). The V and J ends lost 5 bases and 7 bases respectively, with 15 bases between them. The CDR3 totals 14 residues. CDR3 protein: CASSPWSPGNEQFF. The CDR3 DNA reads as TGTGCCAGCAGTCCTTGGTCCCCAGGGAATGAGCAGTTCTTC.

The sample holds many counts of this clonotype. This chain links TRBV12-3 or TRBV12-4 with TRBJ2-1, with D possibly called TRBD1 or TRBD2 (5 bases each). There are 14 residues in the CDR3. Trimming stripped 7 bases from V and 8 bases from J, with 18 bases between. The CDR3 nucleotides are TGTGCCAGCATCTTATCCGGGGCGCAACATGAGCAGTTCTTC. It encodes CASILSGAQHEQFF.

The V and J genes are TRBV7-9 and TRBJ2-7; maybe TRBD2 (5 bases). The germline gives CDR1 SEHNR, CDR2 FQNEAQ (reference sequence). Trimming stripped 2 bases from V and 7 bases from J, with 15 bases between. The CDR3 spans 14 residues. The CDR3 loop is CASSLSLAKKEQYF. The CDR3 DNA reads TGTGCCAGCAGCTTAAGTCTAGCCAAGAAGGAGCAGTACTTC.

This clonotype appeared many times. CDR3 DNA: TGTGCCAGCAGTGAATATCGACAGACCTACGAGCAGTACTTC. The encoded protein is CASSEYRQTYEQYF. The chain combines TRBV2 with TRBJ2-7; possibly TRBD1 for D (5 bases). V was trimmed by 2 bases and J by 2 bases, leaving 10 bases between them. The CDR3 has 14 residues. The germline V gene encodes CDR1 SNHLY and CDR2 FYNNEI.

The V and J genes are TRBV29-1 and TRBJ2-7; D is unclear. This CDR3 spans 13 amino acids. V was trimmed by 8 bases and J by 0 bases, leaving 14 bases between them. Per the germline V gene, CDR1 is SQVTM and CDR2 is ANQGSEA. CDR3 loop: CSILDQASYEQYF. CDR3 in DNA: TGCAGCATTCTGGATCAGGCCTCCTACGAGCAGTACTTC.

The chain uses TRBV12-3 or TRBV12-4 and TRBJ2-1; D gene unclear. Trimming shortened V by 7 bases and J by 7 bases, and 11 bases separated the two germline ends. The CDR3 totals 12 residues. The CDR3, as DNA: TGTGCCAGCACCAGAGCCGGGAATGAGCAGTTCTTC. Translated, it gives CASTRAGNEQFF.

This clonotype has at least ten counts. The chain combines TRBV4-2 with TRBJ2-3, with TRBD1 matching over 9 bases. Per germline, CDR1 LGHNA and CDR2 YNFKEQ. After removal of 5 bases from V and 6 bases from J, the junction contained 12 bases not matched to a gene. The CDR3 length is 16 residues. For the CDR3, the DNA is TGTGCCAGCAGCGTCAGCGGGACAGGGAGAGGGGATACGCAGTATTTT. It codes for CASSVSGTGRGDTQYF.

This clonotype was counted at least ten times. V is TRBV28 and J is TRBJ2-1; D possibly corresponds to TRBD2 (5 bases). CDR1 is MDHEN and CDR2 is SYDVKM in the germline V gene. This CDR3 region has 13 residues. Trimming took 7 bases from V and 2 from J, leaving 9 bases between them. The CDR3 nucleotides are TGTGCCAGCATGGACTCGGCCTACAATGAGCAGTTCTTC. This translates into CASMDSAYNEQFF.

This clonotype was detected ten times or more. The chain carries TRBV9 and TRBJ2-5, with 14 bases aligning to TRBD2. The junction had 4 bases not matched to a gene; V was cut back by 2 bases and J by 7 bases. This CDR3 comprises 15 residues. Per the germline V gene, CDR1 is SGDLS and CDR2 is YYNGEE. CDR3 nucleotide sequence: TGTGCCAGCAGCGTCGGGACTAGCGGGGGCGGGACCCAGTACTTC. Translating gives CASSVGTSGGGTQYF. Full variable domain (missing parts from reference TRBV9 and TRBJ2-5): DSGVTQTPKHLITATGQRVTLRCSPRSGDLSVYWYQQSLDQGLQFLIQYYNGEERAKGNILERFSAQQFPDLHSELNLSSLELGDSALYFCASSVGTSGGGTQYFGPGTRLLVL.

This clonotype appeared many times. V is TRBV29-1 and J is TRBJ1-4, with D maybe TRBD1 (5 bases). The V end lost 4 bases, the J end lost 6 bases, and 9 bases lay between the germline ends. Germline V CDR1 and CDR2: SQVTM, ANQGSEA. The CDR3 is made up of 12 amino acids. The CDR3 bases are TGCAGCGTTGTCGGGGGGGATGAAAAACTGTTTTTT. It translates to CSVVGGDEKLFF.

This clonotype was detected a few times. This chain links TRBV20-1 with TRBJ1-2, with D uncertain. Germline-derived CDR1 and CDR2 are DFQATT and SNEGSKA (reference sequence). V was cut by 7 bases and J by 4 bases, with 7 bases left in between. The CDR3 totals 10 residues. The CDR3 sequence: CSGHRYGYTF. In DNA, the CDR3 is TGCAGTGGCCATCGCTATGGCTACACCTTC.

This clonotype has ten or more counts. At one boundary the junction diverges from the germline segment, which might be a read error. The chain uses TRBV7-7 and TRBJ2-3, with D perhaps assigned TRBD1 or TRBD2 (5 bases each). CDR3 length: 15 amino acids. Germline CDR1 SSHAT, CDR2 FNYEAQ (reference sequence). The CDR3 nucleotides read TGTGCTAGCAGCTTGGGACCGAGGCGGACAGATACGCAGTATTTT. It yields the protein CASSLGPRRTDTQYF.

This clonotype has a count of ten or more. The V call is TRBV6-1, the J call TRBJ2-1; D not certain. The CDR3 extends over 15 amino acids. Germline CDR1 is MNHNS and CDR2 is SASEGT. Trimming pared 0 bases from V and 3 bases from J, leaving 9 bases between. CDR3 bases: TGTGCCAGCAGTGAAGCGTTCACTAACTACAATGAGCAGTTCTTC. This sequence encodes CASSEAFTNYNEQFF.

This clonotype has a count of ten or more. The J gene is TRBJ1-1, the V gene TRBV2; a weak D match, TRBD1 (6 bases). V was shortened by 7 bases and J by 10 bases, with 22 bases between the two germline ends. CDR3 size: 14 residues. Germline CDR1 reads SNHLY; CDR2 reads FYNNEI. CDR3 in amino acids: CASTTRTAPRGAFF. CDR3 nucleotide sequence: TGTGCCAGCACCACCCGGACAGCCCCGAGGGGAGCTTTCTTT. The full variable domain, in which reference TRBV2 and TRBJ1-1 provide the parts outside the CDR3, is EPEVTQTPSHQVTQMGQEVILRCVPISNHLYFYWYRQILGQKVEFLVSFYNNEISEKSEIFDDQFSVERPDGSNFTLKIRSTKLEDSAMYFCASTTRTAPRGAFFGQGTRLTVV.